This T cell receptor beta chain stems from a study of neoadjuvant nivolumab and ipilimumab in lung cancer. Repertoires were generated with immunoSEQ multiplex PCR, while TCRdb's copy carries only in-frame clones and drops some. The data contain 25,000 to 35,000 clones, 83% of them singletons. Germline loops: CDR1 MDHEN, CDR2 SYDVKM. The CDR3 consists of 14 residues. Unmatched junction bases numbered 0, after V lost 2 bases and J lost 2 bases. This clone appeared a single time. The starting material was tumor tissue, obtained after neoadjuvant nivolumab, alone or with ipilimumab, at or shortly before surgery. This sequence originates from an adult with non-small cell lung cancer. The V and J genes are TRBV28 and TRBJ1-5, with 7 bases identical to TRBD1. The CDR3 protein is CASSLQGGNQPQHF. The CDR3, as DNA: TGTGCCAGCAGTTTACAGGGGGGCAATCAGCCCCAGCATTTT.